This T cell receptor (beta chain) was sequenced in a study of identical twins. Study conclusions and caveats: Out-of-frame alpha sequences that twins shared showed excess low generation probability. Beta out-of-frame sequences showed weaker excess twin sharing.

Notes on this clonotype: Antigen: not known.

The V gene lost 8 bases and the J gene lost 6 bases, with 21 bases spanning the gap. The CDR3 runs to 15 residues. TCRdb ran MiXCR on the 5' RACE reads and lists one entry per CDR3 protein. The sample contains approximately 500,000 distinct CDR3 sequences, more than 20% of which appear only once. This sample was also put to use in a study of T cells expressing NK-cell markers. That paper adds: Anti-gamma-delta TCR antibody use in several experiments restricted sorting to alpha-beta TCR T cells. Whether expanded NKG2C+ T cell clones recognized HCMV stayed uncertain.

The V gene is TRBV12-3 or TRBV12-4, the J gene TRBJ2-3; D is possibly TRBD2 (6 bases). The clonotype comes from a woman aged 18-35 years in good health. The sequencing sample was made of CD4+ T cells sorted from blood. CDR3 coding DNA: TGTGCCAGCGACTCCCGGGACTGGTTAGTTGATACGCAGTATTTT. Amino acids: CASDSRDWLVDTQYF.